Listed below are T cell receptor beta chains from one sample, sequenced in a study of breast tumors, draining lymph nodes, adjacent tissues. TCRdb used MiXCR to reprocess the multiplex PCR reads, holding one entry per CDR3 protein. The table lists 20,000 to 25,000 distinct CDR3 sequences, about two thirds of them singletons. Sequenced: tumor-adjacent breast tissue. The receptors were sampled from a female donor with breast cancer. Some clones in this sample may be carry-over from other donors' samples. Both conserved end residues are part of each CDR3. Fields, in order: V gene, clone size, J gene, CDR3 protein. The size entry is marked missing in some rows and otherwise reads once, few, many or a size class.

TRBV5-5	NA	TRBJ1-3	CASSLASGAGNTIYF
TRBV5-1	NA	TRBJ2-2	CASGPGTGSSGSSGELFF
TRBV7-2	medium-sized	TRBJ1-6	CASSHRQGNYNSPLHF
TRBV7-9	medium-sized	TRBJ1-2	CASSRHEGNYGYTF
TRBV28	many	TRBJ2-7	CASIPPGGTGPGYF
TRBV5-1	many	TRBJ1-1	CASSLVGDGEAFF
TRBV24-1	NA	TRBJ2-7	CATSDADTAIYEQYF
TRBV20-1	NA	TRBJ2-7	CSGSLPATLEQYF
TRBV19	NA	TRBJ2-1	CASSIHRTNRAGARGNEQFF
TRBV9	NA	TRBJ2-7	CASSSTGGAGGEQYF
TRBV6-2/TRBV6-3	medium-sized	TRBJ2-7	CASSYRAGRPYEQYF
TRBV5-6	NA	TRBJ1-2	CASSWDRGHYGYTF
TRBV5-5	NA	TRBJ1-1	CASTQGSEAFF
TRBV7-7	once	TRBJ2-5	CASSMVAGPYTPPGVQETQYF
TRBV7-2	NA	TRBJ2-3	CASSLQSGRGRADTQYF
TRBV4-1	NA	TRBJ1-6	CASSQVAGTASPLHF
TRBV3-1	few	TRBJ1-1	CASSQGTAQNTEAFF
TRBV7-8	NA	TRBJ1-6	CASSASDRDNSPLHF
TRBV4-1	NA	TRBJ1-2	CASSQDMRYGYTF
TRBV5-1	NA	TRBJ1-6	CASSLGGSSYNSPLHF
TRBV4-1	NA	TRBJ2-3	CASSQSSGVTQYF
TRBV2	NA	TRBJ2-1	CASSEDWGVEQFF
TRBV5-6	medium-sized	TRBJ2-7	CASSLVPSGYEQYF
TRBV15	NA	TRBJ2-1	CATSSVWNEQFF
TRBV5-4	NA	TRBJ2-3	CASSSPPDTDTQYF
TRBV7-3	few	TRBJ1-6	CASSLTGDSPLHF
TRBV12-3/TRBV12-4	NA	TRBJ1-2	CASSSRQGARGYTF
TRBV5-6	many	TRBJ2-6	CASSPDWVSDGANVLTF